These 26 T cell receptor beta chains were sequenced from one sample in a study of regulatory T cells in long-lasting Graves disease. Construction of the TCR beta libraries employed iRepertoire HTBI primers in conjunction with Arm-PCR of CDR3 regions. Via MiXCR, TCRdb re-called the multiplex PCR reads, giving one row per CDR3 protein. The sample consists of about 320,000 distinct CDR3 sequences, 15% to 20% of them appearing once. Documented time point: newly diagnosed GD, antithyroid drugs for less than 3 months. The TCR library used RNA extracted from PBMCs. The input for sequencing was peripheral blood mononuclear cells (PBMCs), taken at new diagnosis, from a patient treated with antithyroid drugs. Receptor source: a female donor with Graves disease.

This clonotype has ten or more counts. This chain uses TRBV29-1 with TRBJ2-3; tentatively, D is TRBD1 (6 bases). Germline CDR1 is SQVTM and CDR2 is ANQGSEA. The V end was cut by 6 bases, the J end by 4 bases, with 17 bases between. There are 14 residues in the CDR3. The CDR3 is CSVGQNEGPDTQYF. The CDR3 DNA follows: TGCAGCGTCGGACAGAACGAGGGTCCAGATACGCAGTATTTT.

This clonotype came up a few times. The junction does not match germline at one end; this may be a read error. This sequence joins TRBV10-3 and TRBJ2-1; 13 bases map to TRBD2. The CDR3 covers 17 residues. CDR1 is ENHRY, CDR2 SYGVKD, per germline. This CDR3 is CTISGTGGLAGSGEQFF. As DNA, the CDR3 is TGTACCATCAGTGGGACGGGGGGACTAGCGGGATCAGGGGAGCAGTTCTTC.

This clonotype was observed at least ten times. The rearrangement uses TRBV11-2 and TRBJ2-3; no firm D call. CDR1 and CDR2 (germline): SGHAT, FQNNGV. V lost 3 bases to trimming and J lost 0 bases, with 10 bases between them. The length of the CDR3 is 15 residues. This chain's CDR3 is CASSFKGLSTDTQYF. The CDR3 DNA follows: TGTGCCAGCAGCTTTAAGGGCCTTAGCACAGATACGCAGTATTTT.

The V gene is TRBV6-1, the J gene TRBJ2-5, with 14 bases matching TRBD2. This CDR3 is 17 amino acids long. V lost 10 bases, J lost 4 bases, and 14 bases stayed unmatched. From germline, CDR1 is MNHNS and CDR2 SASEGT. In DNA form, the CDR3 reads TGTGCCACCCTCCTCCAGACTAGCGGGAGGGCCACAGAGACCCAGTACTTC. Translated, it gives CATLLQTSGRATETQYF.

This clonotype was seen many times. The chain has TRBV12-3 or TRBV12-4 and TRBJ1-3; perhaps TRBD1 as D (5 bases). Trimming took off 5 bases at V and 3 bases at J, with 11 bases between the two ends. CDR3 length equals 14 residues. CDR3 region: CASSLGVYGNTIYF. In nucleotides, the CDR3 is TGTGCCAGCAGTCTAGGGGTTTATGGAAACACCATATATTTT.

The chain employs TRBV9 and TRBJ2-3; 7 nucleotides line up with TRBD2. V lost 2 bases to trimming and J lost 0 bases; unmatched junction nucleotides: 6. The CDR3 totals 16 residues. Looked up from germline, CDR1 is SGDLS and CDR2 is YYNGEE. The CDR3 region is CASSVGAAGSTDTQYF. DNA of the CDR3: TGTGCCAGCAGCGTGGGAGCAGCGGGGAGCACAGATACGCAGTATTTT.

This clonotype was observed many times. This sequence joins TRBV29-1 and TRBJ2-5, with D perhaps matching TRBD2 (6 bases). In germline, CDR1 is SQVTM, CDR2 ANQGSEA. The ends were cut back, 0 bases at V and 3 bases at J, with 14 bases in the middle. The CDR3 spans 15 residues. The CDR3 sequence is CSVEEPGAYEETQYF. The CDR3 bases are TGCAGCGTTGAAGAGCCGGGAGCGTATGAAGAGACCCAGTACTTC. The full variable domain, rest sourced from reference TRBV29-1 and TRBJ2-5, is SAVISQKPSRDICQRGTSLTIQCQVDSQVTMMFWYRQQPGQSLTLIATANQGSEATYESGFVIDKFPISRPNLTFSTLTVSNMSPEDSSIYLCSVEEPGAYEETQYFGPGTRLLVL.

This clonotype was seen repeatedly, ten times or more. The chain has TRBV6-1 and TRBJ2-7, with D unclear. Germline V gene data show CDR1 as MNHNS and CDR2 as SASEGT. Trimming took off 2 bases at V and 0 bases at J, with 11 bases between the two ends. The CDR3 is made up of 15 amino acids. Here the CDR3 DNA reads TGTGCCAGCAGTGAATTAGGCTTTAGCTCCTACGAGCAGTACTTC. Translation: CASSELGFSSYEQYF.

This clonotype was seen more than once but under ten times. A much larger clone lies one base from this, so it may be a read error. The genes are TRBV28 and TRBJ1-2, with D maybe TRBD1 (5 bases). Germline CDR1 reads MDHEN; CDR2 reads SYDVKM. This CDR3 comprises 16 residues. For the CDR3, the DNA is TGTGCCAGCAGTTTAAATCCCGGGGGAAGGGCGGATGGCTGCACCTTC. Translation: CASSLNPGGRADGCTF.

This clonotype was recorded at least ten times. This chain connects TRBV12-3 or TRBV12-4 to TRBJ2-7; 12 positions match TRBD2. V gave up 6 bases and J gave up 2 bases; unmatched junction bases: 5. The CDR3 sequence is 15 residues long. The CDR3 nucleotides are TGTGCCAGCAGCCAGACTAGCGGGAGAACCTACGAGCAGTACTTC. As protein: CASSQTSGRTYEQYF.

This CDR3 is CASRYLGSSYEQYF. The CDR3 coding sequence is TGTGCCAGCAGATACCTGGGGAGCTCCTACGAGCAGTACTTC. This chain joins TRBV6-5 and TRBJ2-7; tentatively, D is TRBD2 (5 bases). The CDR3 extends over 14 amino acids. Trimming took 6 bases from V and 0 from J, leaving 12 bases between them. Germline assignment: CDR1 MNHEY and CDR2 SVGAGI.

This rearrangement joins TRBV27 to TRBJ2-7; D uncertain. Germline V gene sequence: CDR1 MNHEY, CDR2 SMNVEV (reference sequence). The V end was cut by 4 bases, the J end by 6 bases, with 13 bases between. The CDR3 is made up of 13 amino acids. The CDR3 sequence: CASSSNPLAEQYF. The CDR3 nucleotides are TGTGCCAGCAGTTCAAATCCCTTGGCCGAGCAGTACTTC.

Concerning this clonotype itself: Its ends do not fully match the called genes, so a read error is possible. This rearrangement joins TRBV18 to TRBJ1-4, with D possibly TRBD1 on 5 matching bases. CDR1 KGHSH and CDR2 LQKENI come from the germline V gene. The CDR3 is 17 amino acids. The CDR3 DNA reads as TGTGCCAGCTCACCTGTTGGGACCCAGAGGACTAATGAAAAACTGCTTTTT. Its protein product is CASSPVGTQRTNEKLLF.

This clonotype showed up many times. This rearrangement joins TRBV10-2 to TRBJ2-7, with 12 bases fitting TRBD2. CDR1 and CDR2 (germline): WSHSY, SAAADI. With 0 bases clipped from V and 4 bases from J, the junction kept 4 bases outside the gene matches. There are 16 residues in the CDR3. CDR3 sequence reads: CASSESNLAGGYEQYF. The DNA for the CDR3 is TGCGCCAGCAGTGAGTCGAACCTAGCGGGAGGGTACGAGCAGTACTTC.

The chain combines TRBV24-1 with TRBJ2-7, with D unclear. The J call may be incorrect, as the DNA end agrees better with TRBJ2-5. Germline V gene lookup returns CDR1 KGHDR and CDR2 SFDVKD. This CDR3 is built from 13 residues. The CDR3 sequence is CATSDSPQETQYF. For the CDR3, the DNA is TGTGCCACCAGTGATTCCCCGCAAGAGACCCAGTACTTC.

The chain is built from TRBV6-2 or TRBV6-3 and TRBJ2-7; 7 bases match TRBD1. The CDR3 covers 13 residues. With 6 bases clipped from V and 3 bases from J, the junction kept 5 bases outside the gene matches. In germline, CDR1 is MNHEY, CDR2 SVGEGT. The CDR3 sequence is CASSRGDSYEQYF. CDR3 DNA sequence: TGTGCCAGCAGCCGAGGGGACAGCTACGAGCAGTACTTC.

This clonotype was seen a handful of times. V and J are TRBV5-1 and TRBJ2-5, with D tentatively TRBD1 (6 bases). The CDR3 runs 14 residues. Germline V gene sequence: CDR1 SGHRS, CDR2 YFSETQ. Trimming stripped 4 bases from V and 3 bases from J, with 13 bases between. CDR3 sequence: CASSPGTQKETQYF. The CDR3 nucleotides are TGCGCCAGCAGCCCCGGGACACAGAAAGAGACCCAGTACTTC.

This clonotype was counted ten times or more. The CDR3 protein is CASSQGSGFNEQFF. In DNA form, the CDR3 reads TGTGCCAGCAGCCAGGGGAGCGGTTTCAATGAGCAGTTCTTC. The J gene is TRBJ2-1, the V gene TRBV9; a possible D gene is TRBD1 (6 bases). Between the trimmed V and J ends, which lost 4 bases and 6 bases, there was a span of 14 bases. This CDR3 is built from 14 residues. Germline lookup yields CDR1 SGDLS and CDR2 YYNGEE.

This clonotype was counted only a few times. A clone one base away is much larger, so this may be a read error. A read error is likely, as this CDR3 ends without the conserved phenylalanine or tryptophan. This chain joins TRBV28 and TRBJ1-3; D possibly corresponds to TRBD1 (5 bases). Germline-derived CDR1 and CDR2 are MDHEN and SYDVKM. The CDR3 extends over 14 amino acids. V was clipped by 10 bases and J by 7 bases, with 20 bases between them. CDR3 protein: CATESQGVFNTIYS. The CDR3, as DNA: TGTGCCACGGAGTCTCAGGGCGTTTTCAACACCATATATTCT.

This clonotype was recorded many times. The gene calls are TRBV19 and TRBJ2-1, with TRBD2 matching 9 bases. CDR1 and CDR2 (germline): LNHDA, SQIVND (reference sequence). The CDR3 sequence is 15 residues long. The V and J ends lost 6 bases and 6 bases, in that order; junction bases with no gene match: 9. In nucleotides, the CDR3 is TGTGCCAGTAGCCTCTCAGCGGGGGGTTTCAATGAGCAGTTCTTC. It is translated as CASSLSAGGFNEQFF. The entire variable domain, with the rest obtained from reference TRBV19 and TRBJ2-1, is as follows: DGGITQSPKYLFRKEGQNVTLSCEQNLNHDAMYWYRQDPGQGLRLIYYSQIVNDFQKGDIAEGYSVSREKKESFPLTVTSAQKNPTAFYLCASSLSAGGFNEQFFGPGTRLTVL.

This clonotype was detected many times. The chain is built from TRBV24-1 and TRBJ2-7; 7 bases are shared with TRBD1. V gave up 2 bases and J gave up 5 bases; unmatched junction bases: 2. Germline CDR1 and CDR2: KGHDR and SFDVKD. The CDR3 runs to 13 residues. The CDR3: CATSDWTGHEQYF. For the CDR3, the DNA is TGTGCCACCAGTGATTGGACAGGCCACGAGCAGTACTTC.

This clonotype was detected once. The V and J genes are TRBV12-3 or TRBV12-4 and TRBJ2-1, with TRBD1 as a possible D gene (6 bases). CDR3 length: 17 amino acids. Deletions cut 6 bases from V and 6 bases from J, with 24 bases between. CDR3 DNA sequence: TGTGCCAGCAGAACGGTTTTAGGGGGACCTACCTCCAATGAGCAGTTCTTC. Encoded protein: CASRTVLGGPTSNEQFF.

This clonotype has at least ten counts. V usage is TRBV27 and J usage is TRBJ1-1; possible D gene TRBD1, 6 bases. The CDR3 covers 15 residues. V gave up 5 bases and J gave up 11 bases, with 24 bases separating them. Germline V gene sequence: CDR1 MNHEY, CDR2 SMNVEV (reference sequence). The CDR3 loop is CASSKYHRAGNYAFF. CDR3 DNA: TGTGCCAGCAGTAAATACCACAGGGCTGGCAATTATGCTTTCTTT.

This clonotype was detected many times. The V gene is TRBV28, the J gene TRBJ1-5; 7 positions agree with TRBD1. This CDR3 is 14 amino acids long. Losses at the gene ends were 6 bases for V and 6 bases for J; bases not matched to a gene: 8. Germline CDR1 and CDR2: MDHEN and SYDVKM. This CDR3 is CASRVGQSSQPQHF. The CDR3 bases are TGTGCCAGCAGGGTGGGACAGTCCAGTCAGCCCCAGCATTTT.

This clonotype was seen a handful of times. The CDR3 carries no conserved terminal phenylalanine or tryptophan, so it likely arises from a read error. The genes are TRBV30 and TRBJ1-6, with D unclear. Germline CDR1 is GTSNPN and CDR2 is SVGIG (reference sequence). There are 11 residues in the CDR3. V lost 0 bases to trimming and J lost 10 bases, with 4 bases between them. CDR3 residues: CAWSVDSPLHL. In DNA form, the CDR3 reads TGTGCCTGGAGTGTCGACTCACCCCTCCACCTT.

Ten or more counts support this clonotype. The chain carries TRBV11-2 and TRBJ2-7; the D gene is possibly TRBD2 (6 bases). The germline V gene encodes CDR1 SGHAT and CDR2 FQNNGV. V was pared by 2 bases and J by 2 bases, with 10 bases between. The CDR3 runs to 14 residues. CDR3: CASSLYGGTYEQYF. The CDR3 DNA follows: TGTGCCAGCAGCTTATATGGGGGGACCTACGAGCAGTACTTC.